This TCR beta chain comes out of a study of CD8 T cells in ankylosing spondylitis. Study results and limitations: As reported, disease-linked clones showed significant enrichment in matched ankylosing spondylitis synovial fluid. Seemingly characteristic of ankylosing spondylitis blood was a TCR beta motif consisting of 7 or 8 highly homologous variants. Certain motif variants had earlier appeared in reactive arthritis synovial fluid and blood.

CDR3 length: 14 amino acids. V lost 3 bases and J 2 bases, leaving 9 bases between the germline ends. Germline-derived CDR1 and CDR2 are SGDLS and YYNGEE. Points on this clonotype: Its antigen is currently unknown.

5'-RACE, quantitative and with molecular barcodes, yielded the TCR beta libraries. TCRdb fed the 5' RACE reads into MiXCR, producing one record per CDR3 protein. The repertoire holds some 27,000 distinct CDR3 sequences, with less than 5.5% as singletons. This sequence originates from a female donor with ankylosing spondylitis or in good health (not recorded which). The chain combines TRBV9 with TRBJ2-1; D gene ambiguous. The sequenced sample consisted of blood, either unsorted or a sorted T cell fraction (not recorded which). CDR3: CASSEATPYNEQFF. CDR3 nucleotide sequence: TGTGCCAGCAGCGAGGCAACTCCCTACAATGAGCAGTTCTTC.